The subject of this entry is one TCR beta chain. This receptor's antigen is unknown. Per-base quality was not reported, and no clone a single base away is much larger than it. From its cysteine to its phenylalanine, the CDR3 spans 15 amino acids. CDR3 DNA is the only sequence kept; it has 45 bases, read in frame from the first base. V sheds 3 bases and J sheds 2 bases, leaving 14 bases between their ends. Looking up the germline V gene yields CDR1 MGHRA and CDR2 YSYEKL. The data stem from a study of OX40 agonist ivuxolimab in advanced cancers. At the level of the whole study: Ivuxolimab was an agonistic, fully human IgG2 monoclonal antibody directed against OX40 (CD134), a costimulatory receptor. Intravenous ivuxolimab was administered to patients every 2 weeks at six dose levels: 0.01, 0.1, 0.3, 1.5, 3 and 10 mg/kg. Of the roughly 51 patients in dose escalation, 19 had hepatocellular carcinoma, roughly 15 had melanoma, 9 had renal cell carcinoma and 9 had head and neck cancer. In the dose-escalation cohort, roughly four fifths of patients were male, and the mean age was approximately 55 years, with a range of 23 to 79. Patients were allowed to have had prior anti-PD-1, anti-PD-L1 or anti-CTLA-4 therapy, and approximately 40% of the dose-escalation patients had been treated with checkpoint inhibitors. Three dose-escalation patients achieved partial responses, one with hepatocellular carcinoma and two with cutaneous melanoma. The point of sequencing TCRbeta in the periphery was to test whether ivuxolimab changed TCR sequence diversity and drove clonal T-cell expansion. The monotherapy dose-escalation portion (N = 52 patients) of the phase I ivuxolimab trial is reported in the paper. Broader findings and caveats from the paper: Partial responders in the 0.1-3.0 mg/kg groups had among the lowest normalized peripheral clonal expansion, especially among CD8+ T cells. At doses from 0.1 to 3.0 mg/kg, clonal expansion was seen in both CD4+ and CD8+ blood T cells between baseline and week 6. After ivuxolimab, expanded clones were on average more numerous among CD8+ T cells than among CD4+ T cells. Low levels of normalized T-cell clonal expansion were also seen in some nonresponding patients. The antigen specificity of the clonally expanded peripheral T cells was not determined.

The trial excluded patients who had a history of autoimmune disease or who were on systemic immunosuppression. Peripheral blood for TCR sequencing was collected from all dose cohorts at baseline, on cycle 4 day 1, and on cycle 7 day 1. Samples came from an open-label, multicenter, first-in-human phase I dose-escalation trial of ivuxolimab. Adults with locally advanced or metastatic melanoma, renal cell carcinoma, hepatocellular carcinoma or head and neck squamous cell carcinoma were enrolled in the trial. Before TCR sequencing, CD4+ T cells and CD8+ T cells from peripheral blood were sorted into separate populations. For sequencing of the TCRbeta CDR3 region, genomic DNA was extracted from the sorted cells. The immunoSEQ Assay was used for sequencing of TCRbeta CDR3 regions. The source is immuneACCESS, and TCRdb retained only in-frame sequences with V and J called. Part of the clones is not carried over; for the studies checked, unresolved V genes explain less than half of this, and the remainder is unexplained. This sample lists 40,000 or so clones; 65% to 85% were detected once. Jointly, the top ten make up around 5.1% of the sample.

The sequence was collected from an adult with an advanced solid tumor such as melanoma, head and neck, liver or kidney cancer. The V gene is TRBV4-1 and the J gene is TRBJ2-7; the D gene is perhaps TRBD2, on 5 matching bases. The sample consisted of CD4+ or CD8+ T cells sorted from blood, taken in a trial of the OX40 agonist ivuxolimab. The nucleotide sequence is given as TGCGCCAGCAGCCATTCTAGGGAGAGGGCCTACGAGCAGTACTTC. This is translated as CASSHSRERAYEQYF.